This T cell receptor beta chain was recovered during a study of early T cells in non-severe SARS-CoV-2 infection. Each CDR3 protein is one row after TCRdb ran MiXCR on the 5' RACE reads. The sample consists of about 49,000 distinct CDR3 sequences, about 6% of them appearing once. This clonotype was recorded at least ten times. Germline V CDR1 and CDR2: DFQATT, SNEGSKA (reference sequence). The CDR3 consists of 14 residues. V was clipped by 6 bases and J by 0 bases, with 11 bases between them. The genes are TRBV20-1 and TRBJ2-2; a weak D match, TRBD1 (5 bases). The origin of this receptor is an adult who was a healthcare worker with PCR-confirmed SARS-CoV-2 infection or an uninfected control (not recorded which). The sequenced sample was whole blood, obtained at baseline. The CDR3 loop is CSAKDTANTGELFF. CDR3 nucleotide sequence: TGCAGTGCCAAGGACACCGCGAACACCGGGGAGCTGTTTTTT.